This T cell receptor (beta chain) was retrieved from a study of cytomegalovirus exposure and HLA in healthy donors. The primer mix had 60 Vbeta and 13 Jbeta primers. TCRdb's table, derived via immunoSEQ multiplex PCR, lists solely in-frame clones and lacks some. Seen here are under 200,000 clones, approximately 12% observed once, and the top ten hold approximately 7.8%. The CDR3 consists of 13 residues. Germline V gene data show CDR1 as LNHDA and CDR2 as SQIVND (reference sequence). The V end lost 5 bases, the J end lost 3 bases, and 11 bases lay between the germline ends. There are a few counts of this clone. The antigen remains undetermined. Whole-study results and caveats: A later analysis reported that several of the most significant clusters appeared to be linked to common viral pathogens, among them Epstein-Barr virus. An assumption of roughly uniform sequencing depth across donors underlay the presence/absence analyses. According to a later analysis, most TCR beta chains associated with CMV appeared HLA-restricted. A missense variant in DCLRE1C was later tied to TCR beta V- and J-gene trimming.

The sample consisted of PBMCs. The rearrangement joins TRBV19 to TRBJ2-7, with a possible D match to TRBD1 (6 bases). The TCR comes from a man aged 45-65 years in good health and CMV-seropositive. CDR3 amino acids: CASSRPRGYEQYF. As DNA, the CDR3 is TGTGCCAGTAGTCGACCCAGGGGCTACGAGCAGTACTTC.